A selection of T cell receptor beta chains follows, all from one sample in a study of cytomegalovirus exposure and HLA in healthy donors. Only in-frame clones appear in the TCRdb table, and some are missing; sequencing was by immunoSEQ multiplex PCR. Among 100,000 or so clones listed, 78% were seen once. Sequencing was performed on PBMCs. These receptors were taken from a man between 25 and 39 years old in good health and CMV-seronegative. The conserved cysteine and the conserved F or W are not part of the CDR3 here. A D gene is named only where the DNA matches it firmly. Clone size is not always given. Where it is, it says once, few, many or a class for expanded clones.

D gene: TRBD2; clone size: .; J gene: TRBJ2-7; V gene: TRBV7-2; CDR3 protein: ASSPTSGGGEQY
D gene: .; clone size: few; J gene: TRBJ2-3; V gene: TRBV19; CDR3 protein: ASTWDRGDTQY
D gene: TRBD1; clone size: .; J gene: TRBJ2-5; V gene: TRBV19; CDR3 protein: ASRDRGRETQY
D gene: TRBD2; clone size: .; J gene: TRBJ2-1; V gene: TRBV30; CDR3 protein: AWSVMWGDYLLNEQF
D gene: TRBD1; clone size: .; J gene: TRBJ1-1; V gene: TRBV6-5; CDR3 protein: ASTEARGMAEAF
D gene: TRBD1; clone size: .; J gene: TRBJ1-3; V gene: TRBV5-4; CDR3 protein: ASSLPGTGSGNTIY
D gene: .; clone size: .; J gene: TRBJ1-3; V gene: TRBV7-2; CDR3 protein: ASSADRSSGNTIY
D gene: .; clone size: .; J gene: TRBJ1-6; V gene: TRBV4-1; CDR3 protein: ASSSRGQGTSYNSPLH
D gene: TRBD1; clone size: .; J gene: TRBJ2-7; V gene: TRBV4-1; CDR3 protein: ASSLDRDYEQY
D gene: .; clone size: .; J gene: TRBJ2-5; V gene: TRBV5-1; CDR3 protein: ASSPNGQGQETQY